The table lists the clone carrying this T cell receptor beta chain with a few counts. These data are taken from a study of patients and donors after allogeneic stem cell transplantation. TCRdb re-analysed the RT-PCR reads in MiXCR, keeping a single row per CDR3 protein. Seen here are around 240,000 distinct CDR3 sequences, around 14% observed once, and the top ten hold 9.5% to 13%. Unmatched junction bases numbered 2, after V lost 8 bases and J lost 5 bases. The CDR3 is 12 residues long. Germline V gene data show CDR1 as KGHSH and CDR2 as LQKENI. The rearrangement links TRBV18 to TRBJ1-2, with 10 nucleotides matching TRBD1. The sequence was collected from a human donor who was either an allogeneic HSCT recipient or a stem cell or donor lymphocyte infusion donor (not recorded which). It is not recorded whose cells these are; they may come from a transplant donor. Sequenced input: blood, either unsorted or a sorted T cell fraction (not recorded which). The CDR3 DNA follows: TGTGCCAGCCCGGACAGGGGGTATGGCTACACCTTC. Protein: CASPDRGYGYTF.